The source of this T cell receptor (beta chain) is a study of OX40 agonist ivuxolimab in advanced cancers. Some clones are missing from TCRdb's copy, which holds only in-frame ones; the method was immunoSEQ multiplex PCR. This repertoire shows over 65,000 clones, about 92% found once; its top ten account for 0.45% to 0.65%. This CDR3 is 13 amino acids long. Looked up from germline, CDR1 is SGHNT and CDR2 is YENEEA. With 0 bases removed from V and 9 bases from J, the gap between germline ends came to 11 bases. The receptor comes from an adult with an advanced solid tumor such as melanoma, head and neck, liver or kidney cancer. The chain has TRBV11-3 and TRBJ2-5, with a possible D match to TRBD2 (6 bases). The specimen comprised CD4+ or CD8+ T cells sorted from blood, sampled in a trial of the OX40 agonist ivuxolimab. DNA of the CDR3: TGTGCCAGCAGCTTAGAAGCGGGCTTCTCCCAGTACTTC. As protein: CASSLEAGFSQYF. Full variable domain (remainder filled in from reference TRBV11-3 and TRBJ2-5): EAGVVQSPRYKIIEKKQPVAFWCNPISGHNTLYWYLQNLGQGPELLIRYENEEAVDDSQLPKDRFSAERLKGVDSTLKIQPAELGDSAVYLCASSLEAGFSQYFGPGTRLLVL.